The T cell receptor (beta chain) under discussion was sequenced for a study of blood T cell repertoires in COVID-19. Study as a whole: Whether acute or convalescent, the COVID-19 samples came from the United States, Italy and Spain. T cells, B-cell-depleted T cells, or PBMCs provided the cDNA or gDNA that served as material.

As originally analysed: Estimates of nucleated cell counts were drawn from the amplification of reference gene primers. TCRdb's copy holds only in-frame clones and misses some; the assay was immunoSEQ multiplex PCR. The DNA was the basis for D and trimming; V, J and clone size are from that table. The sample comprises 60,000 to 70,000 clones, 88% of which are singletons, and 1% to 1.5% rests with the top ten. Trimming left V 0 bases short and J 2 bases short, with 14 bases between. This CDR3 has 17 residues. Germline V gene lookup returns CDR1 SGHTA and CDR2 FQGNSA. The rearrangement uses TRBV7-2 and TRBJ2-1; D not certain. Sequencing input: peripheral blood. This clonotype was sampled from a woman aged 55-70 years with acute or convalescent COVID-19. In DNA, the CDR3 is TGTGCCAGCAGCTTAGCGGAATACGGCAGGACCTACAATGAGCAGTTCTTC. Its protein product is CASSLAEYGRTYNEQFF.